This T cell receptor beta chain is from a study of blood T cell repertoires in COVID-19. In the study overall: From the United States, Italy and Spain came samples of acute and convalescent COVID-19. In each case, the material was cDNA or gDNA derived from T cells, B-cell-depleted T cells, or PBMCs.

In Cohort 3, a recovered donor had either two negative PCRs, clearance, or symptom resolution. On this clone: Distinct nucleotide sequences in the sample also encode this CDR3.

Clones were read by immunoSEQ multiplex PCR, and TCRdb kept only the in-frame ones, dropping some. Of roughly 200,000 clones in the sample, 80% to 90% were seen once. Deletions cut 1 base from V and 0 bases from J, with 5 bases between. Germline loops: CDR1 MGHRA, CDR2 YSYEKL. CDR3 length: 14 residues. Sequences were obtained from PBMCs or T cells enriched from blood (not recorded which). This TCR was sampled from a man younger than 40 who had recovered from COVID-19. This chain joins TRBV4-1 and TRBJ2-3; D gene uncertain. Written as DNA, the CDR3 is TGCGCCAGCAGCCAAGTATTGAGCACAGATACGCAGTATTTT. Encoded protein: CASSQVLSTDTQYF.